This T cell receptor beta chain was sequenced during a study of sequential checkpoint blockade in melanoma. Across the whole study: DNA from some 84 pretreatment tumor samples underwent TCRβ immunosequencing. After nivolumab or ipilimumab alone, around 20 patients had week-13 rebiopsies. The study's findings and limits: Rising tumor T-cell fraction and clonality meant about 30 times likelier benefit.

As concerns this clone: Its antigen is as yet unknown.

The assay was immunoSEQ multiplex PCR, and TCRdb's table has in-frame clones only and misses some. The sample shows 6,500 to 8,000 clones, roughly a quarter of them seen only once. Treatment noted: randomized to nivolumab then ipilimumab (arm A) or the reverse (arm B). No patient had prior DNA-damaging chemotherapy. The origin of this receptor is a human donor with melanoma. This sample comprised tumor tissue (inferred from file names), obtained from a patient given nivolumab and ipilimumab in sequence.

This CDR3 is CASSRGDGTTNEKLFF. The CDR3 bases are TGCGCCAGCAGCCGAGGGGACGGAACAACTAATGAAAAACTGTTTTTT. The chain is built from TRBV5-1 and TRBJ1-4, with D perhaps TRBD1 (5 bases). V shed 4 bases and J shed 0 bases, with 13 bases lying between them. In germline, CDR1 is SGHRS, CDR2 YFSETQ. The CDR3 spans 16 residues.